These 10 T cell receptor beta chains were sequenced from one sample in a study of PD-1 blockade in classical Hodgkin lymphoma. Time point here: cycle 4 day 1 (C4D1), after five to seven weeks of nivolumab. Autologous stem cell transplantation was followed by relapse in every patient, and brentuximab vedotin exposure varied. Data came from immunoSEQ multiplex PCR; TCRdb stores just in-frame clones and leaves some out. The table has 50,000 or so clones, around 74% seen once. The sequencing here drew on peripheral blood mononuclear cells (PBMCs), taken before the fourth cycle of nivolumab. These receptors were collected from a human donor with classical Hodgkin lymphoma.

There are a few counts of this clone. In the same sample, other DNA sequences code for this CDR3. The CDR3 region is CASSYDPSTNEKLFF. The DNA of the CDR3 is TGTGCCAGCAGTTACGATCCCTCAACTAATGAAAAACTGTTTTTT. The chain joins TRBV6-5 to TRBJ1-4; D remains ambiguous. V lost 2 bases, J lost 0 bases, and 7 bases lay in between. There are 15 residues in the CDR3. Looked up from germline, CDR1 is MNHEY and CDR2 is SVGAGI.

A remark on this clone: The sample carries other DNA sequences with the same CDR3. V and J are TRBV7-3 and TRBJ2-5, with D possibly being TRBD1 (6 bases). V lost 5 bases and J 2 bases, leaving 12 bases between the germline ends. The germline CDR1 and CDR2 sequences are SGHTA and FQGTGA. The CDR3 is 14 amino acids. The chain's CDR3 is CASSPTGLQETQYF. For the CDR3, the DNA is TGTGCCAGCAGCCCAACAGGGTTACAAGAGACCCAGTACTTC.

The CDR3 bases are TGTGCCACCAGCAGAGATTACGGGTTACGAGAGACCCAGTACTTC. Encoded protein: CATSRDYGLRETQYF. This chain links TRBV15 with TRBJ2-5; D not resolved. From germline, CDR1 is LNHNV and CDR2 YYDKDF (reference sequence). The CDR3 has 15 residues. Trimming cost V 0 bases and J 4 bases, with 12 bases left between them.

The chain employs TRBV6-5 and TRBJ2-5; D could derive from TRBD1 or TRBD2 (6 bases each). CDR3 length equals 15 residues. CDR1 is MNHEY and CDR2 is SVGAGI in the germline V gene. Trimming took off 6 bases at V and 2 bases at J, with 16 bases between the two ends. CDR3: CASRGGTFRQETQYF. The CDR3 DNA reads as TGTGCCAGCAGAGGCGGGACATTTCGTCAAGAGACCCAGTACTTC.

This chain joins TRBV5-3 and TRBJ2-1, with D unresolved. TRBV5-3 is an open reading frame whose function is uncertain. Trimming removed 4 bases from V and 2 bases from J, with 19 bases in between. The CDR3 runs to 17 residues. In nucleotides, the CDR3 is TGTGCCAGAAGCCGCCACCACGCAAAGTGGGCCTACAATGAGCAGTTCTTC. Translated: CARSRHHAKWAYNEQFF.

The chain couples TRBV27 to TRBJ2-5; 9 bases align to TRBD2. This CDR3 has 15 residues. CDR1 and CDR2 (germline): MNHEY, SMNVEV (reference sequence). With 2 bases clipped from V and 4 bases from J, the junction kept 5 bases outside the gene matches. The CDR3 nucleotides are TGTGCCAGCAGTTTAGCGGGAGGGCCCGGAGAGACCCAGTACTTC. This encodes CASSLAGGPGETQYF.

This clone has just a few counts. This rearrangement joins TRBV5-1 to TRBJ1-2; D unclear. Deletions cut 0 bases from V and 4 bases from J, with 10 bases between. The germline V gene encodes CDR1 SGHRS and CDR2 YFSETQ. There are 14 residues in the CDR3. The CDR3 protein is CASSLEGPSYGYTF. In DNA, the CDR3 is TGCGCCAGCAGCTTGGAAGGACCTAGCTATGGCTACACCTTC.

The V gene is TRBV6-5, the J gene TRBJ2-3, with a possible D match to TRBD2 (5 bases). Per the germline V gene, CDR1 is MNHEY and CDR2 is SVGAGI. The V end was cut by 6 bases, the J end by 3 bases, with 10 bases between. The CDR3 extends over 13 amino acids. The CDR3 region is CASRPSGTDTQYF. DNA of the CDR3: TGTGCCAGCAGGCCGTCGGGGACAGATACGCAGTATTTT.

The genes are TRBV28 and TRBJ1-2; unclear D gene. CDR3 length: 13 amino acids. V lost 4 bases, J lost 8 bases, and 14 bases lay in between. The germline V gene has CDR1 MDHEN and CDR2 SYDVKM. The CDR3 DNA reads as TGTGCCAGCAGTTCCCTAGCTGGAGAAGGCTACACCTTC. Translation: CASSSLAGEGYTF.

The chain has TRBV7-6 and TRBJ2-5; no definite D call. There are 11 residues in the CDR3. V shed 5 bases and J shed 4 bases, with 5 bases lying between them. Germline values: CDR1 SGHVS, CDR2 FNYEAQ. CDR3 amino acids: CASSLAETQYF. DNA of the CDR3: TGTGCCAGCAGCCTCGCAGAGACCCAGTACTTC.